A single sample gave rise to the 17 T cell receptor beta chains below, sequenced in a study of shared clonotypes between healthy human individuals. The protocol was immunoSEQ multiplex PCR, while the TCRdb copy is restricted to in-frame clones and leaves out a portion. The sample yields 490,000 or so clones, 76% seen once. Sequencing was done on a sample of PBMCs. These receptors originate from a woman aged 40 to 50 in good health. Some clones in this sample may be carry-over from other donors' samples.

V and J are TRBV27 and TRBJ2-2, with D unclear. V was cut by 5 bases and J by 0 bases, with 16 bases left in between. The CDR3 length is 17 residues. Germline V gives CDR1 MNHEY, CDR2 SMNVEV (reference sequence). The CDR3 here is CASSAIRTAANTGELFF. CDR3 sequence (DNA): TGTGCCAGCAGTGCCATACGGACGGCCGCGAACACCGGGGAGCTGTTTTTT.

The CDR3 nucleotides are TGCGCCAGCAAACCGCCCCTAGGGGCCAGTGTTAACGAGCAGTACTTC. It codes for CASKPPLGASVNEQYF. J is TRBJ2-7 and V is TRBV10-1, with D possibly TRBD1 on 5 matching bases. The CDR3 runs 16 residues. The V gene lost 7 bases and the J gene lost 5 bases, with 24 bases spanning the gap. Looked up from germline, CDR1 is WNHNN and CDR2 is SYGVQD (reference sequence).

V is TRBV28 and J is TRBJ2-3; D is unclear. CDR1 is MDHEN, CDR2 SYDVKM, per germline. The CDR3 consists of 12 residues. V was cut by 1 base and J by 8 bases, with 7 bases left in between. CDR3 in amino acids: CASSLSPRTQYF. Written as DNA, the CDR3 is TGTGCCAGCAGTTTATCGCCCCGTACGCAGTATTTT.

This clone showed up just a few times. This chain links TRBV7-3 with TRBJ2-1, with 7 bases lining up with TRBD2. The CDR3 runs 14 residues. With 2 bases clipped from V and 10 bases from J, the junction kept 8 bases outside the gene matches. Per germline, CDR1 SGHTA and CDR2 FQGTGA. The chain's CDR3 is CASSLLAADGEQFF. DNA for the CDR3: TGTGCCAGCAGCTTACTAGCGGCCGATGGAGAGCAGTTCTTC.

Note on this clone: This CDR3 is missing its conserved last phenylalanine or tryptophan, likely due to a read error. The chain employs TRBV5-1 and TRBJ1-5, with D hard to call. The V end was cut by 2 bases, the J end by 1 base, with 4 bases between. The CDR3 runs to 13 residues. Germline V gene data show CDR1 as SGHRS and CDR2 as YFSETQ. The CDR3 sequence is CASSFESNQPQHS. The CDR3 DNA reads as TGCGCCAGCAGCTTTGAGAGCAATCAGCCCCAGCATTCT.

This sequence joins TRBV4-1 and TRBJ2-1; 8 bases align to TRBD2. Germline V gives CDR1 MGHRA, CDR2 YSYEKL. The CDR3 has 21 amino acids. J gave up 0 bases and V 2 bases, and 18 bases lay outside the gene matches. This CDR3 reads CASSQPQSGSTQIGSYNEQFF. CDR3 nucleotides: TGCGCCAGCAGCCAACCGCAAAGCGGGAGTACGCAGATTGGCTCCTACAATGAGCAGTTCTTC.

Of note for this clone: This probably arose from a read error, given a far larger clone one base away. The rearrangement uses TRBV4-3 and TRBJ2-1, with TRBD2 identical over 10 bases. The germline gives CDR1 LGHNA, CDR2 YSLEER. CDR3 length: 15 residues. The trim removed 3 bases at V and 9 bases at J, leaving 8 bases unmatched. CDR3 residues: CASSHLLASGGEQFF. CDR3 sequence (DNA): TGCGCCAGCAGCCACCTCCTGGCTAGCGGGGGTGAGCAGTTCTTC.

This clone was observed a few times. This sequence joins TRBV10-3 and TRBJ2-2; 8 nucleotides align to TRBD2. The CDR3 runs 13 residues. CDR1 is ENHRY and CDR2 is SYGVKD in the germline V gene. The J segment lost 4 bases and the V segment lost 9 bases, leaving 4 bases of the junction unmatched. The DNA for the CDR3 is TGTGCCATGGAGCGGGAGTTCACCGGGGAGCTGTTTTTT. This encodes CAMEREFTGELFF.

This clone has just a few counts. The chain combines TRBV28 with TRBJ1-5; 8 nucleotides line up with TRBD1. Trimming removed 2 bases from V and 8 bases from J; junction bases left unmatched: 5. CDR3 length equals 14 residues. Germline CDR1 is MDHEN and CDR2 is SYDVKM. The CDR3 spells CASSLAGGYKPQHF. The CDR3 coding sequence is TGTGCCAGCAGTTTAGCAGGGGGCTATAAGCCCCAGCATTTT.

The chain couples TRBV29-1 to TRBJ2-7; 7 positions match TRBD2. The ends lost 1 base at V and 0 bases at J; junction bases unmatched: 3. The CDR3 totals 14 residues. Germline lookup yields CDR1 SQVTM and CDR2 ANQGSEA. CDR3 sequence reads: CSVEASGSSYEQYF. CDR3 DNA: TGCAGCGTTGAAGCTAGCGGTAGCTCCTACGAGCAGTACTTC.

The chain joins TRBV30 to TRBJ1-2, with D uncertain. Germline V CDR1 and CDR2: GTSNPN, SVGIG (reference sequence). The CDR3 consists of 12 residues. The V and J ends lost 5 bases and 8 bases respectively, with 15 bases between them. This CDR3 reads CAWQPIREGYTF. CDR3 nucleotides: TGTGCCTGGCAGCCGATTCGGGAGGGCTACACCTTC. Looking up the rest from reference TRBV30 and TRBJ1-2 gives the full variable domain: SQTIHQWPATLVQPVGSPLSLECTVEGTSNPNLYWYRQAAGRGLQLLFYSVGIGQISSEVPQNLSASRPQDRQFILSSKKLLLSDSGFYLCAWQPIREGYTFGSGTRLTVV.

This clone was picked up one time. The chain is built from TRBV19 and TRBJ2-5; the D gene is possibly TRBD2 (6 bases). V was clipped by 6 bases and J by 5 bases, with 16 bases between them. This CDR3 has 14 amino acids. In germline, CDR1 is LNHDA, CDR2 SQIVND (reference sequence). CDR3 nucleotide sequence: TGTGCCAGTAGGGGGAGCCGGGGGTTGGAGACCCAGTACTTC. This translates into CASRGSRGLETQYF.

V usage is TRBV9 and J usage is TRBJ2-2, with D unresolved. V shed 0 bases and J shed 2 bases, with 5 bases lying between them. Germline-derived CDR1 and CDR2 are SGDLS and YYNGEE. CDR3 length equals 14 residues. The CDR3 bases are TGTGCCAGCAGCGTAGTACATAACACCGGGGAGCTGTTTTTT. It yields the protein CASSVVHNTGELFF.

This clone was detected only once. The V call is TRBV28, the J call TRBJ1-1; 8 bases align to TRBD1. Germline lookup yields CDR1 MDHEN and CDR2 SYDVKM. This CDR3 comprises 12 residues. Trimming took 2 bases from V and 11 from J; bases not matched to a gene: 4. Here the CDR3 DNA reads TGTGCCAGCAGTTTACAGGGGGCGCGGGCTTTCTTT. Translation gives CASSLQGARAFF.

This chain links TRBV18 with TRBJ1-1; no definite D call. Trimming stripped 2 bases from V and 1 base from J, with 11 bases between. The length of the CDR3 is 15 residues. CDR1 KGHSH and CDR2 LQKENI come from the germline V gene. DNA of the CDR3: TGTGCCAGCTCACCAGGTCAGGCCAGGAACACTGAAGCTTTCTTT. Its translation: CASSPGQARNTEAFF.

The chain combines TRBV6-5 with TRBJ2-5; 12 positions agree with TRBD2. The DNA matches TRBJ2-7 better at its end, which makes the J call doubtful. This CDR3 contains 15 residues. Looked up from germline, CDR1 is MNHEY and CDR2 is SVGAGI. In DNA form, the CDR3 reads TGTGCCAGCAGTGCCCGACTAGCGGGAGACGGCGAGCAGTACTTC. Amino acids: CASSARLAGDGEQYF.

V usage is TRBV18 and J usage is TRBJ2-1; possibly TRBD1 or TRBD2 for D (5 bases each). The CDR3 has 16 residues. The germline V and J ends were trimmed by 5 bases and 2 bases, with 16 bases remaining between them. Germline CDR1 and CDR2: KGHSH and LQKENI. The CDR3: CASSDGAGATYNEQFF. In DNA form, the CDR3 reads TGTGCCAGCTCAGACGGGGCCGGGGCGACCTACAATGAGCAGTTCTTC.